The 18 T cell receptor beta chains given below trace back to one sample, sequenced in a study of blood T cells in healthy people across ages. The second PCR ran 7 to 11 cycles with a sample-barcoded 5' primer and J-beta primers. TCRdb called the 5' RACE reads again in MiXCR, with one record for every CDR3 protein. There are around 1,000,000 distinct CDR3 sequences in the sample; less than 25% occur only once, and approximately 0.75% lies in the top ten. This same sample was also taken into another study, of T cells of mothers and their children.

Input material: blood. These receptors all come from a girl aged 2 to 10 in good health.

In regard to this clonotype: The junction departs from germline at one end; a sequencing error may be responsible. This chain uses TRBV7-6 with TRBJ1-4; D gene ambiguous. The CDR3 spans 14 residues. CDR1 SGHVS and CDR2 FNYEAQ come from the germline V gene. The DNA for the CDR3 is TGTGCCAGCAGCTTAGCGGATGTCGGGGAAAAACTGTGTTTT. Translating it yields CASSLADVGEKLCF. The full variable domain, completed using reference TRBV7-6 and TRBJ1-4, is GAGVSQSPRYKVTKRGQDVALRCDPISGHVSLYWYRQALGQGPEFLTYFNYEAQQDKSGLPNDRFSAERPEGSISTLTIQRTEQRDSAMYRCASSLADVGEKLCFGSGTQLSVL.

This clonotype was recorded a few times. The V call is TRBV18, the J call TRBJ1-5, with D hard to call. The germline CDR1 and CDR2 sequences are KGHSH and LQKENI. There are 10 residues in the CDR3. V dropped 3 bases and J dropped 15 bases, with 9 bases sitting between them. CDR3 sequence: CASSPALRHF. Here the CDR3 DNA reads TGTGCCAGCTCACCGGCCCTGCGGCATTTT.

The chain couples TRBV29-1 to TRBJ2-3; 9 positions agree with TRBD1. The CDR3 runs 14 residues. V trimming: 6 bases; J trimming: 3 bases; junction bases outside the gene matches: 7. The germline V gene has CDR1 SQVTM and CDR2 ANQGSEA. The CDR3 reads CSVRPGQGTDTQYF. CDR3 nucleotide sequence: TGCAGCGTACGTCCGGGACAGGGTACAGATACGCAGTATTTT.

The chain has TRBV28 and TRBJ2-2; 8 nucleotides match TRBD1. This CDR3 is built from 15 residues. The V segment lost 3 bases and the J segment 4 bases; nucleotides outside the gene matches: 4. The germline V gene has CDR1 MDHEN and CDR2 SYDVKM. The CDR3 DNA reads as TGTGCCAGCAGTTTGCAGGGGGCGATCACCGGGGAGCTGTTTTTT. It encodes CASSLQGAITGELFF.

The chain recombines TRBV5-1 with TRBJ1-1, with 8 bases that match TRBD1. Looked up from germline, CDR1 is SGHRS and CDR2 is YFSETQ. There are 15 residues in the CDR3. The V gene end was trimmed by 4 bases and the J gene end by 3 bases; junction bases not matched to a gene: 8. CDR3: CASSVRTGRDTEAFF. The CDR3 DNA reads TGCGCCAGCAGCGTTAGGACAGGGCGGGACACTGAAGCTTTCTTT.

V usage is TRBV19 and J usage is TRBJ2-5; D is possibly TRBD2 (7 bases). The CDR3 extends over 14 amino acids. Trimming took 3 bases from V and 3 from J, leaving 11 bases between them. In germline, CDR1 is LNHDA, CDR2 SQIVND (reference sequence). This chain's CDR3 is CASSMGGREETQYF. DNA for the CDR3: TGTGCCAGTAGTATGGGGGGGCGCGAAGAGACCCAGTACTTC. Full variable domain (remainder filled in from reference TRBV19 and TRBJ2-5): DGGITQSPKYLFRKEGQNVTLSCEQNLNHDAMYWYRQDPGQGLRLIYYSQIVNDFQKGDIAEGYSVSREKKESFPLTVTSAQKNPTAFYLCASSMGGREETQYFGPGTRLLVL.

This clonotype appeared a few times. This CDR3 is CASSLDRGDNYGYTF. The CDR3 DNA is TGTGCCAGCAGTTTAGACAGGGGGGACAACTATGGCTACACCTTC. The chain employs TRBV12-3 or TRBV12-4 and TRBJ1-2; the match to TRBD1 covers 8 bases. The CDR3 runs to 15 residues. Trimming took 1 base from V and 2 from J; bases not matched to a gene: 3.

The chain links TRBV12-3 or TRBV12-4 to TRBJ1-2, with unresolved D. The germline V and J ends were trimmed by 5 bases and 4 bases, with 20 bases remaining between them. The CDR3 extends over 16 amino acids. The CDR3, as DNA: TGTGCCAGCAGTCGTAGGACGGTCCAGGCCTTCTATGGCTACACCTTC. Its translation is CASSRRTVQAFYGYTF.

This clonotype has more than one count but fewer than ten. This chain joins TRBV5-6 and TRBJ1-5; possibly TRBD1 for D (6 bases). In germline, CDR1 is SGHDT, CDR2 YYEEEE. This CDR3 region has 14 residues. Trimming removed 5 bases from V and 5 bases from J, with 14 bases in between. The CDR3 DNA sequence: TGTGCCAGCAGTAACAGGGTGAGGGATCAGCCCCAGCATTTT. This sequence encodes CASSNRVRDQPQHF.

Only a few counts were recorded for this clonotype. J is TRBJ2-7 and V is TRBV12-3 or TRBV12-4; D perhaps matches TRBD2 (6 bases). This CDR3 region has 15 residues. Trimming took off 6 bases at V and 3 bases at J, with 18 bases between the two ends. The CDR3 DNA reads as TGTGCCAGCAGCCGTATCCGGGACTCCTACTACGAGCAGTACTTC. The encoded protein is CASSRIRDSYYEQYF.

This clonotype turned up a few times. The chain is built from TRBV15 and TRBJ2-5, with a tentative D call TRBD1 (6 bases). This CDR3 is 15 amino acids long. V lost 3 bases and J 2 bases, leaving 13 bases between the germline ends. Germline CDR1 and CDR2: LNHNV and YYDKDF (reference sequence). DNA for the CDR3: TGTGCCACCAGCAGCCTGACAGGAACACAAGAGACCCAGTACTTC. Residues: CATSSLTGTQETQYF.

This sequence joins TRBV6-6 and TRBJ1-2, with D maybe TRBD1 (6 bases). Trimming pared 6 bases from V and 2 bases from J, leaving 19 bases between. The CDR3 spans 16 residues. CDR1 and CDR2 (germline): MNHNY, SVGAGI (reference sequence). The DNA of the CDR3 is TGTGCCAGCAGCTGGGGGGGGGCAGCTTCAAACTATGGCTACACCTTC. Its protein is CASSWGGAASNYGYTF.

This clonotype was detected a few times. The chain has TRBV10-2 and TRBJ2-2; D is undetermined. V lost 7 bases and J lost 0, with 6 bases in between. The CDR3 extends over 13 amino acids. Germline-derived CDR1 and CDR2 are WSHSY and SAAADI. The CDR3 protein is CASNRANTGELFF. In DNA, the CDR3 is TGCGCCAGCAATCGGGCGAACACCGGGGAGCTGTTTTTT.

This clonotype was seen a few times. The rearrangement links TRBV29-1 to TRBJ2-6; tentative D call: TRBD2 (6 bases). Germline lookup yields CDR1 SQVTM and CDR2 ANQGSEA. Deletions cut 5 bases from V and 0 bases from J, with 14 bases between. CDR3 length: 16 amino acids. The CDR3 loop is CSVFGGGNSGANVLTF. The DNA for the CDR3 is TGCAGCGTTTTTGGGGGAGGAAACTCTGGGGCCAACGTCCTGACTTTC.

This clonotype was detected a few times. The chain uses TRBV29-1 and TRBJ1-2, with 8 bases identical to TRBD1. The CDR3 consists of 12 residues. Germline trimming cut 7 bases from V and 8 bases from J; bases unmatched to any gene: 9. Per the germline V gene, CDR1 is SQVTM and CDR2 is ANQGSEA. DNA for the CDR3: TGCAGCGCCAGGGGGCAATCGGAGGGCTACACCTTC. Protein product: CSARGQSEGYTF. Full variable domain (rest looked up from reference TRBV29-1 and TRBJ1-2): SAVISQKPSRDICQRGTSLTIQCQVDSQVTMMFWYRQQPGQSLTLIATANQGSEATYESGFVIDKFPISRPNLTFSTLTVSNMSPEDSSIYLCSARGQSEGYTFGSGTRLTVV.

The V and J genes are TRBV29-1 and TRBJ2-1, with 10 bases aligning to TRBD2. Germline trimming cut 2 bases from V and 7 bases from J; bases unmatched to any gene: 17. The CDR3 length is 18 residues. Germline V gene data show CDR1 as SQVTM and CDR2 as ANQGSEA. The chain's CDR3 is CSVESRGLAGVKLNEQFF. CDR3 nucleotide sequence: TGCAGCGTTGAATCGAGGGGCCTAGCGGGAGTGAAATTAAATGAGCAGTTCTTC.

This clonotype occurred a few times. This chain connects TRBV20-1 to TRBJ2-1, with 9 bases matching TRBD2. V was clipped by 5 bases and J by 3 bases; unmatched bases: 8. This CDR3 is built from 15 residues. Per germline, CDR1 DFQATT and CDR2 SNEGSKA (reference sequence). The CDR3 is CSARRLAEVYNEQFF. The CDR3 bases are TGCAGTGCTCGGCGACTAGCGGAAGTCTACAATGAGCAGTTCTTC.

The chain joins TRBV7-4 to TRBJ1-3; D not certain. The CDR3 loop spans 15 amino acids. With 3 bases removed from V and 5 bases from J, the gap between germline ends came to 14 bases. The germline V gene has CDR1 SGHVT and CDR2 SQSDAQ. The CDR3 DNA is TGTGCCAGCAGCTTTGGCACGTCGGGGAGAAACACCATATATTTT. Translated, it gives CASSFGTSGRNTIYF.